Presented here are 27 T cell receptor beta chains from one specimen sequenced in a study of response to subunit inactivated influenza vaccine (dated by TCRdb to 2017 to 2018). Library preparation employed RT-PCR. Sequencing instrument: Illumina HiSeq 2500. TCRdb redid the processing of the public reads, applying fastp at Q25 and MiXCR, and retained in-frame beta chains. Duplicate CDR3 protein sequences are folded into a single record with the most common DNA and genes. The sample table shows just under 250,000 distinct CDR3 sequences, and over 9% are seen once. Approximately 7.8% of the sample is held by the ten biggest clonotypes. The specimen was non-naive T cells sorted from PBMCs, collected around 15 days before vaccination. The label giving this sample's cell subset or site can be read as: memory T cell fraction. The receptors originated from a man aged 50-59 years who received an inactivated influenza vaccine. Donor details come from another sample of the same person, matched by shared clones.

The chain has TRBV27 and TRBJ1-4; D is unclear. Trimming took off 6 bases at V and 7 bases at J, with 18 bases between the two ends. The CDR3 consists of 15 residues. Looked up from germline, CDR1 is MNHEY and CDR2 is SMNVEV (reference sequence). For the CDR3, the DNA is TGTGCCAGCAGGCCCTGGCCAGGAACGAGTGAAAAACTGTTTTTT. This gives the protein CASRPWPGTSEKLFF.

This clonotype has a handful of counts. V gene TRBV6-5 combines with J gene TRBJ2-7; 15 bases are shared with TRBD2. The CDR3 runs to 15 residues. Trimming took 6 bases from V and 7 from J; bases not matched to a gene: 7. CDR1 and CDR2 (germline): MNHEY, SVGAGI. Here the CDR3 reads CASSYGTSGRREQYF. The DNA of the CDR3 is TGTGCCAGCAGCTACGGGACTAGCGGGAGGAGGGAGCAGTACTTC.

The chain recombines TRBV6-5 with TRBJ2-7; perhaps TRBD2 as D (5 bases). V shed 0 bases and J shed 3 bases, with 15 bases lying between them. Germline CDR1 reads MNHEY; CDR2 reads SVGAGI. The CDR3 has 16 amino acids. The CDR3 DNA is TGTGCCAGCAGTTACTCGACTACGGAACTGTACTACGAGCAGTACTTC. This gives the protein CASSYSTTELYYEQYF.

The rearrangement links TRBV7-6 to TRBJ1-1, with no clear D. V shed 3 bases and J shed 5 bases, with 10 bases lying between them. This CDR3 has 13 residues. CDR1 and CDR2 from the germline V gene are SGHVS and FNYEAQ. CDR3 sequence reads: CASSFNLGTEAFF. CDR3 DNA sequence: TGTGCCAGCAGCTTTAATTTGGGAACTGAAGCTTTCTTT.

V is TRBV19 and J is TRBJ2-7; D gene unclear. V lost 3 bases to trimming and J lost 4 bases, with 10 bases between them. CDR3 length equals 13 residues. Germline CDR1 LNHDA, CDR2 SQIVND (reference sequence). The CDR3 sequence is CASSIAPAYEQYF. The CDR3 coding sequence is TGTGCCAGTAGTATCGCACCTGCTTACGAGCAGTACTTC.

The CDR3, as DNA: TGTGCCAGCAGCTTAGCGCAAGAGTTCAATGAGCAGTTCTTC. It specifies CASSLAQEFNEQFF. J is TRBJ2-1 and V is TRBV7-9; D is ambiguous. V was trimmed by 0 bases and J by 6 bases, leaving 9 bases between them. Looked up from germline, CDR1 is SEHNR and CDR2 is FQNEAQ (reference sequence). This CDR3 contains 14 residues.

The chain combines TRBV5-1 with TRBJ2-7; 7 nucleotides match TRBD1. The CDR3 totals 14 residues. The germline V gene encodes CDR1 SGHRS and CDR2 YFSETQ. With V trimmed by 4 bases and J by 3 bases, 7 bases remained unmatched. For the CDR3, the DNA is TGCGCCAGCAGCAATACGGGACAGATCTACGAGCAGTACTTC. This encodes CASSNTGQIYEQYF.

V gene TRBV9 combines with J gene TRBJ2-2; D remains unclear. The CDR3 spans 14 residues. CDR1 SGDLS and CDR2 YYNGEE come from the germline V gene. V was shortened by 4 bases and J by 0 bases, with 7 bases between the two germline ends. The chain's CDR3 is CASSIQSNTGELFF. In DNA form, the CDR3 reads TGTGCCAGCAGCATACAGTCGAACACCGGGGAGCTGTTTTTT.

The chain has TRBV30 and TRBJ2-7, with a tentative D call TRBD2 (6 bases). The CDR3 has 11 residues. The germline V gene encodes CDR1 GTSNPN and CDR2 SVGIG (reference sequence). The V end lost 5 bases, the J end lost 5 bases, and 10 bases lay between the germline ends. CDR3 bases: TGTGCCTGGGAGCGGGCCCACGAGCAGTACTTC. Protein sequence: CAWERAHEQYF. The full variable domain, rest sourced from reference TRBV30 and TRBJ2-7, is SQTIHQWPATLVQPVGSPLSLECTVEGTSNPNLYWYRQAAGRGLQLLFYSVGIGQISSEVPQNLSASRPQDRQFILSSKKLLLSDSGFYLCAWERAHEQYFGPGTRLTVT.

In this sample, this clonotype turned up many times. The chain joins TRBV6-1 to TRBJ2-2, with 9 bases identical to TRBD2. The CDR3 is 15 residues long. The junction had 6 bases not matched to a gene; V was cut back by 6 bases and J by 4 bases. Germline V gives CDR1 MNHNS, CDR2 SASEGT. CDR3 amino acids: CASRSSGARTGELFF. CDR3 DNA sequence: TGTGCCAGCAGGTCTAGCGGGGCCCGCACCGGGGAGCTGTTTTTT.

This CDR3 is CASKGGLLAGAGETQYF. Written as DNA, the CDR3 is TGTGCCAGCAAGGGAGGGTTGCTAGCGGGAGCCGGGGAGACCCAGTACTTC. This chain uses TRBV3-1 with TRBJ2-5; 10 bases agree with TRBD2. V dropped 7 bases and J dropped 5; count of bases not matched to a gene: 16. The CDR3 is 17 residues long. Per the germline V gene, CDR1 is LGHDT and CDR2 is YNNKEL (reference sequence).

The chain uses TRBV3-1 and TRBJ1-1; D uncertain. The germline V gene has CDR1 LGHDT and CDR2 YNNKEL (reference sequence). The CDR3 consists of 14 residues. The V and J ends lost 1 base and 1 base respectively, with 7 bases between them. CDR3 residues: CASSQAPQNTEAFF. The CDR3 DNA follows: TGTGCCAGCAGCCAAGCCCCGCAGAACACTGAAGCTTTCTTT. The whole variable domain, filled in from reference TRBV3-1 and TRBJ1-1, reads DTAVSQTPKYLVTQMGNDKSIKCEQNLGHDTMYWYKQDSKKFLKIMFSYNNKELIINETVPNRFSPKSPDKAHLNLHINSLELGDSAVYFCASSQAPQNTEAFFGQGTRLTVV.

The chain's CDR3 is CSARRRAGYTF. In nucleotides, the CDR3 is TGCAGTGCCCGCCGGAGGGCTGGCTACACCTTC. The V gene is TRBV20-1, the J gene TRBJ1-2, with D hard to call. Germline CDR1 DFQATT, CDR2 SNEGSKA (reference sequence). The V and J ends lost 6 bases and 7 bases respectively, with 12 bases between them. This CDR3 has 11 amino acids.

This clonotype has more than one count but fewer than ten. The gene calls are TRBV28 and TRBJ1-4; D is possibly TRBD1 (5 bases). The CDR3 extends over 14 amino acids. Germline V gene data show CDR1 as MDHEN and CDR2 as SYDVKM. The ends were cut back, 5 bases at V and 7 bases at J, with 14 bases in the middle. The CDR3 here is CASSAGGLGEKLFF. The CDR3 bases are TGTGCCAGCAGTGCGGGGGGACTTGGTGAAAAACTGTTTTTT. Together with reference TRBV28 and TRBJ1-4, the CDR3 gives the full variable domain: DVKVTQSSRYLVKRTGEKVFLECVQDMDHENMFWYRQDPGLGLRLIYFSYDVKMKEKGDIPEGYSVSREKKERFSLILESASTNQTSMYLCASSAGGLGEKLFFGSGTQLSVL.

The chain joins TRBV3-1 to TRBJ2-2; D is unclear. There are 15 residues in the CDR3. The V end was cut by 4 bases, the J end by 2 bases, with 11 bases between. Germline values: CDR1 LGHDT, CDR2 YNNKEL (reference sequence). The CDR3 DNA reads as TGTGCCAGCAGCCCTCTCTATGGAAACACCGGGGAGCTGTTTTTT. Its protein is CASSPLYGNTGELFF.

This clonotype was counted only a few times. The chain uses TRBV28 and TRBJ2-4, with D tentatively TRBD1 or TRBD2 (5 bases each). CDR3 length: 15 amino acids. Germline V gene data show CDR1 as MDHEN and CDR2 as SYDVKM. V was trimmed by 2 bases and J by 1 base, leaving 9 bases between them. DNA of the CDR3: TGTGCCAGCAGTTTAACTCGGGGCGCCAAAAACATTCAGTACTTC. It codes for CASSLTRGAKNIQYF.

This clonotype appeared many times. The chain couples TRBV12-3 or TRBV12-4 to TRBJ2-1, with TRBD1 matching over 7 bases. With V trimmed by 0 bases and J by 15 bases, 8 bases remained unmatched. CDR3 length: 13 amino acids. CDR3 sequence: CASSLALGGLLFF. As DNA, the CDR3 is TGTGCCAGCAGTTTAGCATTAGGGGGCCTTCTGTTCTTC.

This clonotype was detected only a few times. The rearrangement joins TRBV11-2 to TRBJ2-7; 10 positions agree with TRBD2. Germline trimming cut 4 bases from V and 4 bases from J; bases unmatched to any gene: 7. The CDR3 runs 15 residues. Germline assignment: CDR1 SGHAT and CDR2 FQNNGV. The CDR3 DNA sequence: TGTGCCAGCAGCTATAGCGGGGGGAGGACATACGAGCAGTACTTC. Protein product: CASSYSGGRTYEQYF.

This clonotype was seen only a few times. The rearrangement links TRBV18 to TRBJ2-2; D uncertain. The germline V and J ends were trimmed by 2 bases and 5 bases, with 6 bases remaining between them. Per the germline V gene, CDR1 is KGHSH and CDR2 is LQKENI. The CDR3 is made up of 13 amino acids. DNA of the CDR3: TGTGCCAGCTCACCAAGCCAAACCGGGGAGCTGTTTTTT. Its translation: CASSPSQTGELFF.

This clonotype was picked up a small number of times. This chain links TRBV7-9 with TRBJ2-3; 9 bases align to TRBD1. This CDR3 has 15 amino acids. The germline V gene encodes CDR1 SEHNR and CDR2 FQNEAQ (reference sequence). V lost 1 base, J lost 3 bases, and 2 bases stayed unmatched. This CDR3 reads CASSLGDRATDTQYF. The CDR3 bases are TGTGCCAGCAGCTTAGGGGACAGGGCTACAGATACGCAGTATTTT.

V is TRBV20-1 and J is TRBJ2-3, with a tentative D call TRBD2 (5 bases). V lost 3 bases and J 4 bases, leaving 17 bases between the germline ends. The CDR3 consists of 15 residues. CDR1 and CDR2 from the germline V gene are DFQATT and SNEGSKA (reference sequence). CDR3 coding DNA: TGCAGTGCTAGCCCTAACGGGGTTGAGGCAGATACGCAGTATTTT. Amino acid sequence: CSASPNGVEADTQYF.

This clonotype has a handful of counts. The chain has TRBV12-3 or TRBV12-4 and TRBJ1-2; TRBD1 aligns across 9 bases. The CDR3 length is 13 residues. Germline trimming cut 6 bases from V and 8 bases from J; bases unmatched to any gene: 7. The CDR3 is CASRRDRAGGYTF. The CDR3 region has the DNA TGTGCCAGCAGGCGGGACAGGGCGGGCGGCTACACCTTC.

Worth noting for this clonotype: This may stem from a read error, because a much larger clone lies one nucleotide away. The genes are TRBV11-2 and TRBJ2-3, with D possibly being TRBD1 (6 bases). This CDR3 contains 14 residues. Germline lookup yields CDR1 SGHAT and CDR2 FQNNGV. The CDR3 DNA reads TGTGCCAGCAGCTTAAGGTTACGGACAGATACGCAGTGTTTT. This codes for CASSLRLRTDTQCF. The variable domain in full, with the rest retrieved from reference TRBV11-2 and TRBJ2-3, is EAGVAQSPRYKIIEKRQSVAFWCNPISGHATLYWYQQILGQGPKLLIQFQNNGVVDDSQLPKDRFSAERLKGVDSTLKIQPAKLEDSAVYLCASSLRLRTDTQCFGPGTRLTVL.

This rearrangement joins TRBV6-1 to TRBJ2-7; 8 nucleotides align to TRBD1. Per germline, CDR1 MNHNS and CDR2 SASEGT. The CDR3 totals 14 residues. Unmatched junction bases numbered 6, after V lost 4 bases and J lost 4 bases. The CDR3: CASSADRGSYEQYF. The CDR3 bases are TGTGCCAGCAGTGCCGACAGGGGTTCGTACGAGCAGTACTTC.

The genes are TRBV7-2 and TRBJ2-5; 10 bases map to TRBD2. V dropped 6 bases and J dropped 2; count of bases not matched to a gene: 3. Germline CDR1 reads SGHTA; CDR2 reads FQGNSA. The CDR3 is 14 residues long. The CDR3 sequence: CASRPSGRQETQYF. The CDR3 DNA sequence: TGTGCCAGCAGGCCTAGCGGGAGACAAGAGACCCAGTACTTC.

This chain connects TRBV5-6 to TRBJ2-2; TRBD2 is a possible D gene (5 bases). The CDR3 length is 16 residues. V lost 2 bases to trimming and J lost 4 bases, with 15 bases between them. Per the germline V gene, CDR1 is SGHDT and CDR2 is YYEEEE. The CDR3 spells CASSLVRGVGTGELFF. CDR3 coding DNA: TGTGCCAGCAGCTTAGTCCGGGGAGTAGGCACCGGGGAGCTGTTTTTT.

This clonotype came up many times. The V call is TRBV7-9, the J call TRBJ2-7; perhaps TRBD2 as D (5 bases). The CDR3 runs 16 residues. Germline V gene data show CDR1 as SEHNR and CDR2 as FQNEAQ (reference sequence). Trimming took off 4 bases at V and 0 bases at J, with 16 bases between the two ends. CDR3 bases: TGTGCCAGCAGCTCCGACTGGCGGGCGTCCTCCTACGAGCAGTACTTC. Amino acids: CASSSDWRASSYEQYF. The full variable domain, with the rest looked up from reference TRBV7-9 and TRBJ2-7, is DTGVSQNPRHKITKRGQNVTFRCDPISEHNRLYWYRQTLGQGPEFLTYFQNEAQLEKSRLLSDRFSAERPKGSFSTLEIQRTEQGDSAMYLCASSSDWRASSYEQYFGPGTRLTVT.